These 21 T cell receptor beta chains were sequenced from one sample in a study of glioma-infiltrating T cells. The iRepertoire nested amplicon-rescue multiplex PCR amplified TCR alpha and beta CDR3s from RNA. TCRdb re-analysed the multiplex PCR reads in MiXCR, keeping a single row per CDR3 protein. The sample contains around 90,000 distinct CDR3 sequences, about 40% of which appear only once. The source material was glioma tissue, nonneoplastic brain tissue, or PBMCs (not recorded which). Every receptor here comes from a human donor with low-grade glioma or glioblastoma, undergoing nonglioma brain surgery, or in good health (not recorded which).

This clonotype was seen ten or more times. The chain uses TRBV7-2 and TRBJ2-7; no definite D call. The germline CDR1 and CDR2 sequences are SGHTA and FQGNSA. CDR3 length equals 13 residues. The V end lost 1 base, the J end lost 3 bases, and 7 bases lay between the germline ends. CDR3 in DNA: TGTGCCAGCAGCTTAGGTCGGAGCTACGAGCAGTACTTC. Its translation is CASSLGRSYEQYF. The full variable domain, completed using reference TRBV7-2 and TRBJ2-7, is GAGVSQSPSNKVTEKGKDVELRCDPISGHTALYWYRQSLGQGLEFLIYFQGNSAPDKSGLPSDRFSAERTGGSVSTLTIQRTQQEDSAVYLCASSLGRSYEQYFGPGTRLTVT.

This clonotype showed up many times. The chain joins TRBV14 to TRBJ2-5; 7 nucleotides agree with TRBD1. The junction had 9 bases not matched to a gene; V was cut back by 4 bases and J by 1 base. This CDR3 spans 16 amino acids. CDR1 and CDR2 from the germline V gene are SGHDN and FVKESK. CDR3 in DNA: TGTGCCAGCAGCCGGACAGGAATGACGCTCCAAGAGACCCAGTACTTC. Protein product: CASSRTGMTLQETQYF.

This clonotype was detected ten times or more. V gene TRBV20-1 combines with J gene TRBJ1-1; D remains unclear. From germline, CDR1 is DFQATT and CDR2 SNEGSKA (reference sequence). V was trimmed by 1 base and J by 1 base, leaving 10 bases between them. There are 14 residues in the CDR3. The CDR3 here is CSARVVGSNTEAFF. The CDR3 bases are TGCAGTGCTAGAGTGGTCGGTTCGAACACTGAAGCTTTCTTT.

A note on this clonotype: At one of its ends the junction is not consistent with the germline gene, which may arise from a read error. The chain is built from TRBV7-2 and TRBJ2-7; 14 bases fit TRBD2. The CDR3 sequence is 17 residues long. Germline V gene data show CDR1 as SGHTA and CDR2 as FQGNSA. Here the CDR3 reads CASRGRTSGGLTYEQSF. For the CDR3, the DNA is TGTGCCAGCCGCGGACGGACTAGCGGGGGGCTAACCTACGAGCAGTCCTTC.

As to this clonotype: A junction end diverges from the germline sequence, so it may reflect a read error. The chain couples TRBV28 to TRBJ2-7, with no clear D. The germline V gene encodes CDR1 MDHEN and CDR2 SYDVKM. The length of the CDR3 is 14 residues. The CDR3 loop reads CASRRQVTTYEQCF. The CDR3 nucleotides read TGTGCCAGCAGGCGCCAGGTTACTACCTACGAGCAGTGCTTC.

For the CDR3, the DNA is TGCAGCGTTGTACCGGGTTTTAATTCACCCCTCCACTTT. It specifies CSVVPGFNSPLHF. V gene TRBV29-1 combines with J gene TRBJ1-6; unclear D gene. Germline loops: CDR1 SQVTM, CDR2 ANQGSEA. Trimming stripped 4 bases from V and 6 bases from J, with 10 bases between. The CDR3 consists of 13 residues.

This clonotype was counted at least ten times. The CDR3 is CASSWDGTSGANVLTF. CDR3 nucleotide sequence: TGTGCCAGCAGCTGGGACGGTACTTCTGGGGCCAACGTCCTGACTTTC. V is TRBV6-2 or TRBV6-3 and J is TRBJ2-6; D possibly uses TRBD1 or TRBD2 (5 bases each). The germline CDR1 and CDR2 sequences are MNHEY and SVGEGT. V gave up 6 bases and J gave up 1 base, with 13 bases separating them. CDR3 length: 16 amino acids.

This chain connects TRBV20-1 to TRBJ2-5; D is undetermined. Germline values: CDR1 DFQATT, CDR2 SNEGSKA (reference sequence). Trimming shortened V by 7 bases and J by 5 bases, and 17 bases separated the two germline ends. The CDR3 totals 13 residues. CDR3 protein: CSEERFSEETQYF. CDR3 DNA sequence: TGCAGTGAGGAGAGATTCTCTGAGGAGACCCAGTACTTC.

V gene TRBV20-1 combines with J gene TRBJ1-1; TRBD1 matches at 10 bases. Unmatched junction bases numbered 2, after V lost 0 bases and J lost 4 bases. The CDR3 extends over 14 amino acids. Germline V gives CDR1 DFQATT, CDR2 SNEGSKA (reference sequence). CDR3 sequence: CSAREDRGGTEAFF. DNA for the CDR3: TGCAGTGCTAGAGAGGACAGGGGGGGCACTGAAGCTTTCTTT.

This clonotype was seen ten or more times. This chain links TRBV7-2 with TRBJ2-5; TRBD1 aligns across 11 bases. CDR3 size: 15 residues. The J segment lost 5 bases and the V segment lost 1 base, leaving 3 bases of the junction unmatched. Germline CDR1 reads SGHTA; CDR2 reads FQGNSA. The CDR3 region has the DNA TGTGCCAGCAGCTTAGATGGGACAGGGGGTGAGACCCAGTACTTC. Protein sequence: CASSLDGTGGETQYF.

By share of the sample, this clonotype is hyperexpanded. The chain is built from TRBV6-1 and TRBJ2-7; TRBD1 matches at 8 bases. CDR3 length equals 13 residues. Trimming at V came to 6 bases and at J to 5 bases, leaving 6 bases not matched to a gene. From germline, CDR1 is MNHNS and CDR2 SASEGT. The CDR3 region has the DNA TGTGCCAGCAGGGCAGGACAGGGCCACGAGCAGTACTTC. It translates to CASRAGQGHEQYF.

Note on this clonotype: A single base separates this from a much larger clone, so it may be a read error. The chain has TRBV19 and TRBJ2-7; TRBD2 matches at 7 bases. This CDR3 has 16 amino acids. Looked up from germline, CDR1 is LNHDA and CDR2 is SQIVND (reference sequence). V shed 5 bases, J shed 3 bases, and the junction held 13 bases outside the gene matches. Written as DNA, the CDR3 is TGTGCCAGTAGTCCCCGGATTGAACTAGCGAGCTACGAGCAGTACTTC. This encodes CASSPRIELASYEQYF.

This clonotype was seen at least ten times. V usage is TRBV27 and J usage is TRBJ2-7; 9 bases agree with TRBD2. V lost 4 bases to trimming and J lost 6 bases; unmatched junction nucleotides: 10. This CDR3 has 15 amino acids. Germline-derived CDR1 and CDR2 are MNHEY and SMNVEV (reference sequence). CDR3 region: CASSYLGTSSREQYF. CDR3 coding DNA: TGTGCCAGCAGTTACCTGGGGACTAGCAGCCGCGAGCAGTACTTC.

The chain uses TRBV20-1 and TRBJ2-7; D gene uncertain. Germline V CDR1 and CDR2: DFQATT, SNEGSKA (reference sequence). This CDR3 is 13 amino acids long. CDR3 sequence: CSAQRRADYEQYF. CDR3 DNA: TGCAGCGCCCAACGAAGGGCCGACTACGAGCAGTACTTC.

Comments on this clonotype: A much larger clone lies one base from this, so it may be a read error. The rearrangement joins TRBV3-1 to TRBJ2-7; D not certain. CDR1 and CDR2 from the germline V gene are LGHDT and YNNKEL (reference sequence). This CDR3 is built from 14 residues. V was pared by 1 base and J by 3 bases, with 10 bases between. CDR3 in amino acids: CASSQGRIHYEQYF. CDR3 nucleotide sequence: TGTGCCAGCAGCCAAGGTAGGATCCACTACGAGCAGTACTTC.

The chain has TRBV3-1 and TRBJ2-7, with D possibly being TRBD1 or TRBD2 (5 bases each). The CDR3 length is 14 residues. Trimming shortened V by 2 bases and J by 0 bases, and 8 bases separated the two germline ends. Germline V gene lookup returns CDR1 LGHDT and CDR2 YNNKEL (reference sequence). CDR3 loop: CASSQSGPSYEQYF. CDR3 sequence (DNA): TGTGCCAGCAGCCAATCGGGACCCTCCTACGAGCAGTACTTC.

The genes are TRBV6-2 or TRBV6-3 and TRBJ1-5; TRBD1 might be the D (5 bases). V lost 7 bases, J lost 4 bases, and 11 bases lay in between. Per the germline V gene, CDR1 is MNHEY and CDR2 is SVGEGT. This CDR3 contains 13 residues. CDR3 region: CASMPRENQPQHF. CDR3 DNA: TGTGCCAGCATGCCCAGGGAGAATCAGCCCCAGCATTTT.

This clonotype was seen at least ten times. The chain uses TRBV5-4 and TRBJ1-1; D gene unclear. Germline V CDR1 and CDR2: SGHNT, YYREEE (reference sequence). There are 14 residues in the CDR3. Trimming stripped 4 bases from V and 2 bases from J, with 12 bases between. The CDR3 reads CASSPALLNTEAFF. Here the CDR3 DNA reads TGTGCCAGCAGCCCCGCCCTGCTTAACACTGAAGCTTTCTTT.

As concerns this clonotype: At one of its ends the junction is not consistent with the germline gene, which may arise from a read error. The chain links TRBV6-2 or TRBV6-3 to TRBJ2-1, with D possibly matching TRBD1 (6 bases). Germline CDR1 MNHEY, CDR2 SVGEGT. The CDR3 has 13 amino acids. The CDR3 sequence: CASSYMWDNEQSF. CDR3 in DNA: TGTGCCAGCAGTTACATGTGGGACAATGAGCAGTCCTTC.

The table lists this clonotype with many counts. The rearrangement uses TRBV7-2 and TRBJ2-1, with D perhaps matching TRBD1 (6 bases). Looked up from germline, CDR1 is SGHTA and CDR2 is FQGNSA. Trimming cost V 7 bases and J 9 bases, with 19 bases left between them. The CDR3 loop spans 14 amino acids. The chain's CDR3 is CASTNVGAVGEQFF. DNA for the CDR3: TGTGCCAGCACTAACGTGGGGGCCGTGGGTGAGCAGTTCTTC. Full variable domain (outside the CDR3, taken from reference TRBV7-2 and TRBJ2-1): GAGVSQSPSNKVTEKGKDVELRCDPISGHTALYWYRQSLGQGLEFLIYFQGNSAPDKSGLPSDRFSAERTGGSVSTLTIQRTQQEDSAVYLCASTNVGAVGEQFFGPGTRLTVL.

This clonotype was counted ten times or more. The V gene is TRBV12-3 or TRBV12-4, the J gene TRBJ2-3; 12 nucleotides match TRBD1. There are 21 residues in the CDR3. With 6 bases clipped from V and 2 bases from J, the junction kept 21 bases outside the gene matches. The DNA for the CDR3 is TGTGCCAGCAGCCCGACCAATCCGGGACAGGGGGCGCGGGTTAACACAGATACGCAGTATTTT. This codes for CASSPTNPGQGARVNTDTQYF.